This TCR beta chain was identified in a study of shared T cell receptors in the human thymus. The V segment lost 6 bases and the J segment 6 bases; nucleotides outside the gene matches: 5. CDR3 length: 15 residues. The assay was immunoSEQ multiplex PCR, and TCRdb's table has in-frame clones only and misses some. The sample holds about 660,000 clones; 88% are singletons and the top ten take 0.01%. These data were also filed under a second study, of human thymus T cells. That work adds: Those donating were healthy Finnish infants in corrective surgery for congenital heart defects. Surgeons resected thymus tissue during corrective heart surgery. Usage of V and J genes appeared biased in thymic and blood repertoires. Thymic repertoires of unrelated individuals were reported in related research to overlap highly.

The sample consisted of thymocytes. The J gene is TRBJ2-1, the V gene TRBV6-7; 13 positions match TRBD2. TRBV6-7 has ORF status, its function being uncertain. This receptor was obtained from a boy under three years old with a congenital heart defect. In nucleotides, the CDR3 is TGTGCCAGCAGCCTCACTAGCGGGAGGGCCAATGAGCAGTTCTTC. Amino acid sequence: CASSLTSGRANEQFF.